Detailed here is one T cell receptor (beta chain). Its antigen is unknown. Germline V gives CDR1 MNHNY, CDR2 SVGAGI (reference sequence). V trimming: 2 bases; J trimming: 3 bases; junction bases outside the gene matches: 9. The CDR3 is 16 residues long. Profiled with immunoSEQ multiplex PCR; TCRdb holds only in-frame clones, not every one. The data contain about 140,000 clones, 75% to 95% of them seen just once; the ten biggest clones take up 2.5% to 3%. This entry is derived from a study of T cell responses to AZD1222 COVID-19 vaccine. Study-wide results and limits: The donor cohort was predominantly white British with a female majority, and clonal diversity may have been underestimated. Nearly half of spike-specific TCRs reportedly target variant regions that are unmutated in the B.1.351 and B.1.1.7 variants.

The specimen was peripheral blood, collected on day 0 of AZD1222 vaccination. This chain uses TRBV6-6 with TRBJ2-5, with 7 positions matching TRBD1. The sequence was collected from an adult in good health. The CDR3 here is CASSYAGARGKETQYF. CDR3 in DNA: TGTGCCAGCAGTTACGCTGGGGCCAGGGGGAAAGAGACCCAGTACTTC.